The next 8 T cell receptor beta chains were all read from a single sample in a study of metastatic and nonmetastatic thyroid tumors. The entire patient cohort was treatment-naive prior to thyroid surgery. With MiXCR, TCRdb called clones anew from the PCR reads. The top ten clones hold around a fifth of a sample with 9,500 to 12,000 clones, about 27% of them seen once. The sequencing input was adjacent normal tissue. These receptors all stem from a male donor with papillary thyroid cancer or a benign thyroid nodule (not recorded which). Some clones in this sample may be carry-over from other donors' samples.

The chain has TRBV5-6 and TRBJ1-1; 8 nucleotides align to TRBD1. Germline CDR1 SGHDT, CDR2 YYEEEE. With 0 bases clipped from V and 12 bases from J, the junction kept 4 bases outside the gene matches. CDR3 length equals 12 residues. The CDR3 loop is CASSLDRGVTFF. The CDR3 nucleotides read TGTGCCAGCAGCTTGGACAGGGGGGTGACTTTCTTT.

The chain carries TRBV5-4 and TRBJ1-6; perhaps TRBD1 as D (5 bases). V was trimmed by 1 base and J by 7 bases, leaving 18 bases between them. Germline V gene lookup returns CDR1 SGHNT and CDR2 YYREEE (reference sequence). The CDR3 is 17 residues long. The chain's CDR3 is CASSLYAGPSFNSPLHF. In nucleotides, the CDR3 is TGTGCCAGCAGCTTGTACGCAGGGCCCTCGTTCAATTCACCCCTCCACTTT.

This clone is medium-sized within its sample. The chain employs TRBV19 and TRBJ2-1, with TRBD2 identical over 13 bases. The CDR3 loop spans 18 amino acids. The germline V gene encodes CDR1 LNHDA and CDR2 SQIVND (reference sequence). V shed 5 bases and J 4 bases; nucleotides not matched to a gene: 11. CDR3 amino acids: CASSGTGLAGPPYNEQFF. In nucleotides, the CDR3 is TGTGCCAGTAGTGGAACGGGACTAGCGGGGCCCCCATACAATGAGCAGTTCTTC.

This clone was picked up many times. The genes are TRBV19 and TRBJ2-7; D not resolved. The germline CDR1 and CDR2 sequences are LNHDA and SQIVND (reference sequence). There are 14 residues in the CDR3. The V gene lost 1 base and the J gene lost 3 bases, with 10 bases spanning the gap. CDR3 sequence reads: CASSIGGNGYEQYF. The CDR3 bases are TGTGCCAGTAGTATAGGGGGAAATGGCTACGAGCAGTACTTC. The variable domain in full, completed from reference TRBV19 and TRBJ2-7, reads DGGITQSPKYLFRKEGQNVTLSCEQNLNHDAMYWYRQDPGQGLRLIYYSQIVNDFQKGDIAEGYSVSREKKESFPLTVTSAQKNPTAFYLCASSIGGNGYEQYFGPGTRLTVT.

Remarks on this clone: At one end the junction does not follow the germline gene, possibly because of a read error. The sample carries other DNA sequences with the same CDR3. J is TRBJ1-1 and V is TRBV6-1; D gene uncertain. The CDR3 is 14 residues long. From germline, CDR1 is MNHNS and CDR2 SASEGT. The CDR3 DNA reads as TGTGCCAGCAGTGTTCAGAGCCTCCTCACTGAAGCCTTCTTT. The encoded protein is CASSVQSLLTEAFF.

This rearrangement joins TRBV20-1 to TRBJ2-7; TRBD2 might be the D (6 bases). The germline V gene has CDR1 DFQATT and CDR2 SNEGSKA (reference sequence). The V gene lost 1 base and the J gene lost 0 bases, with 13 bases spanning the gap. CDR3 size: 15 residues. The CDR3 DNA is TGCAGTGCTAGAGGGGGCCGACTAGACTCCTACGAGCAGTACTTC. It specifies CSARGGRLDSYEQYF.

The chain has TRBV20-1 and TRBJ1-2; 7 bases map to TRBD1. The CDR3 is 13 amino acids. The germline V gene has CDR1 DFQATT and CDR2 SNEGSKA (reference sequence). The V and J ends lost 5 bases and 8 bases, in that order; junction bases with no gene match: 11. The CDR3 protein is CSALSDRVPGYTF. CDR3 bases: TGCAGTGCTTTGTCCGACAGGGTTCCGGGCTACACCTTC.

This CDR3 reads CASRYIGSEAFF. In DNA, the CDR3 is TGTGCCAGCAGATATATAGGTTCTGAAGCTTTCTTT. The rearrangement uses TRBV27 and TRBJ1-1; D unclear. V lost 6 bases, J lost 6 bases, and 11 bases lay in between. Germline V CDR1 and CDR2: MNHEY, SMNVEV (reference sequence). The CDR3 loop spans 12 amino acids.